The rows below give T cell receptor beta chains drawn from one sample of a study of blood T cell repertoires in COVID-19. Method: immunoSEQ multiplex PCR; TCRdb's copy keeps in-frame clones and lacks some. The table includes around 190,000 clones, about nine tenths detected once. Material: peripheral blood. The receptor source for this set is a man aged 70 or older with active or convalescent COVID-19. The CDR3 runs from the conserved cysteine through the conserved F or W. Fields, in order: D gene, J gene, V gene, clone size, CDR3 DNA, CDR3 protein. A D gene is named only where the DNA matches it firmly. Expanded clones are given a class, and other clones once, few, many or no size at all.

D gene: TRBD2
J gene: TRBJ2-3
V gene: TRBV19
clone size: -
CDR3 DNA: TGTGCCAGTAGTACCCCCGTTGCGGGGGGGGCAGATACGCAGTATTTT
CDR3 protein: CASSTPVAGGADTQYF

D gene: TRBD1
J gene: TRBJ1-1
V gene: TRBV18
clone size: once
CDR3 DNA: TGTGCCAGCTCACAGGGGGCGCGCACTGAAGCTTTCTTT
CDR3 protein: CASSQGARTEAFF

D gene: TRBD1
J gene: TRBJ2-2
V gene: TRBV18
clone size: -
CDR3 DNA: TGTGCCAGTTCAAACCAGGGACAGGTGAACACCGGGGAGCTGTTTTTT
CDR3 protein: CASSNQGQVNTGELFF

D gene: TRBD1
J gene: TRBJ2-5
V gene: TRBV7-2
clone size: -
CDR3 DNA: TGTGCCAGCAGCACCAGACAGGGGTCGTCGGGGACCCAGTACTTC
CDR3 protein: CASSTRQGSSGTQYF

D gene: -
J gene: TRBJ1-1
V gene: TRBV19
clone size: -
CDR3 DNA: TGTGCCAGTAGTATAGACCCCCTCTCTCGTGTGAACACTGAAGCTTTCTTT
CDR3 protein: CASSIDPLSRVNTEAFF

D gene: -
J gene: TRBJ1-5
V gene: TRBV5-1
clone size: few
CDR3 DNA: TGCGCCAGCAGCTTAGCAGGGGATCAGCCCCAGCATTTT
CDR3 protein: CASSLAGDQPQHF

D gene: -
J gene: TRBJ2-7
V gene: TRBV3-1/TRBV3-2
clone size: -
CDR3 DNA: TGTGCCAGCAGCCAAGACTGGAGCCCCTCCGGGCAGTACTTC
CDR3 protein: CASSQDWSPSGQYF

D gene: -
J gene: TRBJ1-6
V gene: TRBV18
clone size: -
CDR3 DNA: TGTGCCAGCTCACCAATCCCCAGCCGGGATTCACCCCTCCACTTT
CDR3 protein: CASSPIPSRDSPLHF

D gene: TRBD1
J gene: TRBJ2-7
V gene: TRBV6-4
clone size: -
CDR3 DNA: TGTGCCAGCAGCGCCGGGACAGGGAGCACCTACGAGCAGTACTTC
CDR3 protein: CASSAGTGSTYEQYF

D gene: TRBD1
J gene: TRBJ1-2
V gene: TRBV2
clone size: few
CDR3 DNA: TGTGCCAGCAGTGGAGCCAGGGGGCCAGGTGGCTACACCTTC
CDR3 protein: CASSGARGPGGYTF

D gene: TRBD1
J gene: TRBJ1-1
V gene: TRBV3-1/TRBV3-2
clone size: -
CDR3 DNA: TGTGCCAGCAGCCAAGAGGACAGGACTGAAGCTTTCTTT
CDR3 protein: CASSQEDRTEAFF

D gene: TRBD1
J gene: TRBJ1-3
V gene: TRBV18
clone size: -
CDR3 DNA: TGTGCCAGCTCACGAAATCCGACCGGGACAGGGCTCTCTGGAAACACCATATATTTT
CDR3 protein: CASSRNPTGTGLSGNTIYF

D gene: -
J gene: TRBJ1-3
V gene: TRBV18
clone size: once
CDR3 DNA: TGTGCCAGCTCACCACTCAGGGAAAGCTCTGGAAACACCATATATTTT
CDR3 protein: CASSPLRESSGNTIYF

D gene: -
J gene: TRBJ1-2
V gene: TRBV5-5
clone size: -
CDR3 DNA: TGTGCCAGCAGCTTGGGGGGCAGGAACTATGGCTACACCTTC
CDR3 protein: CASSLGGRNYGYTF

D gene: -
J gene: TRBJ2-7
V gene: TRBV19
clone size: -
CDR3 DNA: TGTGCCAGTAGTATCCGCCAGGGCCTATACGAGCAGTACTTC
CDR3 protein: CASSIRQGLYEQYF

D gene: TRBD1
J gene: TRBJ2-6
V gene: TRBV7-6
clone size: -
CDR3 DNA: TGTGCCAGCAGCCGGACAGGGATAGGGGCCAACGTCCTGACTTTC
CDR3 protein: CASSRTGIGANVLTF

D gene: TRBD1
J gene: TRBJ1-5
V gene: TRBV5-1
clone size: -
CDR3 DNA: TGCGCCAGCAGCTCGGGGACAGGGAACAATCAGCCCCAGCATTTT
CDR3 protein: CASSSGTGNNQPQHF

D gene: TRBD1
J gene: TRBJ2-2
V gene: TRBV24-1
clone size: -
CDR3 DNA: TGTGCCACCAGTGAAACCGGGACAGCGAACACCGGGGAGCTGTTTTTT
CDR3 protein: CATSETGTANTGELFF

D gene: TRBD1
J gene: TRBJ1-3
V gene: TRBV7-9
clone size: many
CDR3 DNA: TGTGCCAGCAGCTTGACAGGGACCTCTGGAAACACCATATATTTT
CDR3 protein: CASSLTGTSGNTIYF

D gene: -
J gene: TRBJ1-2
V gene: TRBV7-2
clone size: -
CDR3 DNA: TGTGCCAGCAGCTTAGGATACAGGGCCGGTAACTATGGCTACACCTTC
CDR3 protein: CASSLGYRAGNYGYTF

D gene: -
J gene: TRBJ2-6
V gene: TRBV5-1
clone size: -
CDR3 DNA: TGCGCCAGCAGCTTGGTTTCGGGAACCGGGGCCAACGTCCTGACTTTC
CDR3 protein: CASSLVSGTGANVLTF

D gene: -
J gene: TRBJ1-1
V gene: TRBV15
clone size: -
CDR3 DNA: TGTGCCACCAGCGGAAGGGGGACCCGGGTTGAAGCTTTCTTT
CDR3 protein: CATSGRGTRVEAFF

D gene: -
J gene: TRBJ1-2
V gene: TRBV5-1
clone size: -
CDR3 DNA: TGCGCCAGCAGCTTGGAGGCAGGGATCGTCTACACCTTC
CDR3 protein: CASSLEAGIVYTF

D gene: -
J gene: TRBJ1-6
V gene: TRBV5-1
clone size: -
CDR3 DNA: TGCGCCAGCAGCCCGGAGGTCGTAGGTTTGGCCCATTCACCCCTCCACTTT
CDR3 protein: CASSPEVVGLAHSPLHF

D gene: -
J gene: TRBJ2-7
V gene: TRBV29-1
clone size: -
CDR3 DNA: TGCAGCGTTGAAGGGGGTACGGACTCCAGCCTGGAGCAGTACTTC
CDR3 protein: CSVEGGTDSSLEQYF

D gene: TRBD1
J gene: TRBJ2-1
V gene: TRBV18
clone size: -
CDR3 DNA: TGTGCCAGCTCACCGTCCATCACAGGGGGCTCCTACAATGAGCAGTTCTTC
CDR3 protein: CASSPSITGGSYNEQFF

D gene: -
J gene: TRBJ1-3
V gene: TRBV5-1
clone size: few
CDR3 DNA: TGCGCCAGCAGCTTGGACGGGAGCTCTGGAAACACCATATATTTT
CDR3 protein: CASSLDGSSGNTIYF

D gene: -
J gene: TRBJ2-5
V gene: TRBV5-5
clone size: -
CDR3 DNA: TGTGCCAGCAGCCCCGGGACAATCCTGGGGACCCAGTACTTC
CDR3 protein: CASSPGTILGTQYF

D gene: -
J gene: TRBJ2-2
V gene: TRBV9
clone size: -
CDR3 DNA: TGTGCCAGCAGCGCCCGAGGGTGGGGCACCGGGGAGCTGTTTTTT
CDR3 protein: CASSARGWGTGELFF

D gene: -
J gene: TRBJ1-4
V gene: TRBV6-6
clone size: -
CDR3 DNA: TGTGCCAGCAGTTACTCGCGGGAAAAACTGTTTTTT
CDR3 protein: CASSYSREKLFF

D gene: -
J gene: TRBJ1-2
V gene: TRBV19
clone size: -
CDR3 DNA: TGTGCCAGTAGTCGGCGGGCCGGCGGGTTTTTTGGCTACACCTTC
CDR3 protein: CASSRRAGGFFGYTF

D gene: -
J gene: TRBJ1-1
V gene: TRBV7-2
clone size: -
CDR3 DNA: TGTGCCAGCAGCCGGACTCAGAACACTGAAGCTTTCTTT
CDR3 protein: CASSRTQNTEAFF

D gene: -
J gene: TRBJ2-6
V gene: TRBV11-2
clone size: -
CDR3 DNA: TGTGCCAGCAGCTGGGACTCTGGCTCTGGGGCCAACGTCCTGACTTTC
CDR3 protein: CASSWDSGSGANVLTF

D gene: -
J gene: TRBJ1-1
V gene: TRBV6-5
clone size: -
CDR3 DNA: TGTGCCAGCAGGAGAGGACAGACGAACACTGAAGCTTTCTTT
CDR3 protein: CASRRGQTNTEAFF

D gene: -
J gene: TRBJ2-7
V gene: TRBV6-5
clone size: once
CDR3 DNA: TGTGCCAGCAGTTCCCCTACTAGCTACGAGCAGTACTTC
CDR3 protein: CASSSPTSYEQYF

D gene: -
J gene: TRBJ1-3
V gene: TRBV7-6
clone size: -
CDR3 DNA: TGTGCCAGCAGCTTAGACAGGAGCTCTGGAAACACCATATATTTT
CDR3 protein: CASSLDRSSGNTIYF

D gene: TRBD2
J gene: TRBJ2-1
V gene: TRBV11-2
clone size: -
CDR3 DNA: TGTGCCAGCAGCTCCGTAGCGGGAGGCCCGAGCACTTACAATGAGCAGTTCTTC
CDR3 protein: CASSSVAGGPSTYNEQFF

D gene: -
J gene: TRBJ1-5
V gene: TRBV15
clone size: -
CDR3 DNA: TGTGCCACGAGTCTACAGGAAGTTAGCAATCAGCCCCAGCATTTT
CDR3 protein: CATSLQEVSNQPQHF

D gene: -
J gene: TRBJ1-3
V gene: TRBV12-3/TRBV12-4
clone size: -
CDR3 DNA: TGTGCCAGCAGACTATCGGCTGGAAACACCATATATTTT
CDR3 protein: CASRLSAGNTIYF

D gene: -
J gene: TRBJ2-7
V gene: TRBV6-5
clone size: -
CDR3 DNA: TGTGCCAGCAGCCGAGGGGACATAACCTACGAGCAGTACTTC
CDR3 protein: CASSRGDITYEQYF

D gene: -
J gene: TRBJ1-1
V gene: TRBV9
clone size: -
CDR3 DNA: TGTGCCAGCAGCGTAGTTGGGGGGAGCACTGAAGCTTTCTTT
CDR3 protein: CASSVVGGSTEAFF

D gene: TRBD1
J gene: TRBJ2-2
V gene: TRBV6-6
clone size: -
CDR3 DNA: TGTGCCAGCAGTACGACAGGGTTTGGTACCGGGGAGCTGTTTTTT
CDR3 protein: CASSTTGFGTGELFF

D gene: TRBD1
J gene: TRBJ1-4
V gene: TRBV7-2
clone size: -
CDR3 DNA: TGTGCCAGCAGCCCCGGGACAGCAAATAACCTGGGGGAAAAACTGTTTTTT
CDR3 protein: CASSPGTANNLGEKLFF

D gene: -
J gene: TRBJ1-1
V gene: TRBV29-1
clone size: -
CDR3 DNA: TGCAGCGTTGTGGTAGAGAACACTGAAGCTTTCTTT
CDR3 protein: CSVVVENTEAFF

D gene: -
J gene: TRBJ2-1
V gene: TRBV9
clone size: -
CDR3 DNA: TGTGCCAGCAGCGTAATATCGGGGAATGAGCAGTTCTTC
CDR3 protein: CASSVISGNEQFF

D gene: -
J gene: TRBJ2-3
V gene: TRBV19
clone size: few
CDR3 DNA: TGTGCCAGTAGGAGGGGAGGACGCACAGATACGCAGTATTTT
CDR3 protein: CASRRGGRTDTQYF

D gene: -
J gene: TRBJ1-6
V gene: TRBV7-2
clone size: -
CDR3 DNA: TGTGCCAGCAGCCCGGGTCTCGGAAGGAATTCACCCCTCCACTTT
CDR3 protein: CASSPGLGRNSPLHF

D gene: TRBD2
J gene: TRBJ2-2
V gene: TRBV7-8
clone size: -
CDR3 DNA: TGTGCCAGCAGCTTAAGCCGGGGGGGAAGGCCCAACACCGGGGAGCTGTTTTTT
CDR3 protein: CASSLSRGGRPNTGELFF

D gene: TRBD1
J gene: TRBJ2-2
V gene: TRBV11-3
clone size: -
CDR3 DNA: TGTGCCAGCAGCATGCAGGGGGCCGGGGAGCTGTTTTTT
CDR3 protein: CASSMQGAGELFF

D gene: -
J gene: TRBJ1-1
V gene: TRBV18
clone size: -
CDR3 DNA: TGTGCCAGCTCACCACCCGCGCGGCAGAACACTGAAGCTTTCTTT
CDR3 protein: CASSPPARQNTEAFF

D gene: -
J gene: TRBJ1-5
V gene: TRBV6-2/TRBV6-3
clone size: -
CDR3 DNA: TGTGCCAGCAGTCTCGGACAGAGCAATCAGCCCCAGCATTTT
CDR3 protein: CASSLGQSNQPQHF

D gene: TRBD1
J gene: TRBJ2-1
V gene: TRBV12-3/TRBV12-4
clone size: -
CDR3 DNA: TGTGCCAGCCGGGACAGGGATTACAATGAGCAGTTCTTC
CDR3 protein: CASRDRDYNEQFF

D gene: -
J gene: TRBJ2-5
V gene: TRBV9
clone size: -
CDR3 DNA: TGTGCCAGCAGCGGACATGGGTCGGAGACCCAGTACTTC
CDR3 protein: CASSGHGSETQYF

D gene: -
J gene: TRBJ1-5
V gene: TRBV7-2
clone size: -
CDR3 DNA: TGTGCCAGCAGCGGGCCCGGGGGTCCAGATCAGCCCCAGCATTTT
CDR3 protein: CASSGPGGPDQPQHF

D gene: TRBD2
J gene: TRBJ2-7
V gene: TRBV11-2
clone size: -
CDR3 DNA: TGTGCCAGCAGCTTCGGACTAGCGGGGGTCTACGAGCAGTACTTC
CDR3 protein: CASSFGLAGVYEQYF

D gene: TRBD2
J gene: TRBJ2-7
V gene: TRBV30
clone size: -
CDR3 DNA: TGTGCCTGGAGTGTCGGTGGGTGGCGGGAGTTGTCCTACGAGCAGTACTTC
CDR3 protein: CAWSVGGWRELSYEQYF

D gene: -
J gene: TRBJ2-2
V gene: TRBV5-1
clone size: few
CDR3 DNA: TGCGCCAGCAGCTTCCCCAGGGATACGAACACCGGGGAGCTGTTTTTT
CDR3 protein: CASSFPRDTNTGELFF

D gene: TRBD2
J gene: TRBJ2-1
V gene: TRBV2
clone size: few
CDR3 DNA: TGTGCCAGCAGGTTTTTCGGCGGGACTAACAATGAGCAGTTCTTC
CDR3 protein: CASRFFGGTNNEQFF

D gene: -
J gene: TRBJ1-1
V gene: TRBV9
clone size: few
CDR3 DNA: TGTGCCAGCAGCGTACAAGCACTCGACACTGAAGCTTTCTTT
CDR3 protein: CASSVQALDTEAFF